A selection of T cell receptor beta chains follows, all from one sample in a study of shared clonotypes between healthy human individuals. This table comes from immunoSEQ multiplex PCR, and its TCRdb copy is limited to in-frame clones, with some not included. The sample has 2.3 million or so clones, just over 90% seen once. The specimen was naive CD4+ T cells from PBMCs. The source is a man between 18 and 35 years old in good health. Some clones in this sample may be carry-over from other donors' samples. CDR3s include the opening cysteine and the closing phenylalanine or tryptophan. The order of the fields is V gene, clone size, J gene, D gene, CDR3 DNA, CDR3 protein. A D gene is named only where the DNA matches it firmly. Size tells how often a clone was seen (once, few, many) or the class of an expanded clone, and some rows leave it out.

V gene: TRBV7-5; clone size: NA; J gene: TRBJ2-2; D gene: NA; CDR3 DNA: TGTGCCAGAAGCTTAGCTGTGACTACCTCGACCGGGGAGCTGTTTTTT; CDR3 protein: CARSLAVTTSTGELFF
V gene: TRBV7-2; clone size: NA; J gene: TRBJ1-1; D gene: TRBD1; CDR3 DNA: TGTGCCAGCAGCTTATATGTGGGACAGGCCTTGAACACTGAAGCTTTCTTT; CDR3 protein: CASSLYVGQALNTEAFF
V gene: TRBV2; clone size: NA; J gene: TRBJ1-5; D gene: NA; CDR3 DNA: TGTGCCAGCAGGCGGAATCAGCCCCAGCATTTT; CDR3 protein: CASRRNQPQHF
V gene: TRBV5-1; clone size: NA; J gene: TRBJ1-1; D gene: NA; CDR3 DNA: TGCGCCAGCAGCGCATCGGGACGTATGGGGGACACTGAAGCTTTCTTT; CDR3 protein: CASSASGRMGDTEAFF
V gene: TRBV2; clone size: NA; J gene: TRBJ1-5; D gene: NA; CDR3 DNA: TGTGCCAGCAGTGCGGGAGTGCCGACCCAGCATTTT; CDR3 protein: CASSAGVPTQHF
V gene: TRBV9; clone size: NA; J gene: TRBJ2-7; D gene: NA; CDR3 DNA: TGTGCCGCAAAACGGGTCACCAAAGCCTACGAGCAGTACTTC; CDR3 protein: CAAKRVTKAYEQYF
V gene: TRBV7-2; clone size: NA; J gene: TRBJ1-1; D gene: TRBD1; CDR3 DNA: TGTGCCAGCAGCTTAGCCCTAGGGACAGGCCTTGAAGCTTTCTTT; CDR3 protein: CASSLALGTGLEAFF
V gene: TRBV18; clone size: NA; J gene: TRBJ1-1; D gene: NA; CDR3 DNA: TGTGCCAGCTCACTCTTACAGGGGAACACTGAAGCTTTCTTT; CDR3 protein: CASSLLQGNTEAFF
V gene: TRBV28; clone size: NA; J gene: TRBJ1-1; D gene: NA; CDR3 DNA: TGTGCCAGCATCGGACCCCAGGGCACTGAAGCTTTCTTT; CDR3 protein: CASIGPQGTEAFF
V gene: TRBV6-5; clone size: NA; J gene: TRBJ2-5; D gene: NA; CDR3 DNA: TGTGCCAGCAGTTACTCGAGAGGGACGTTCAGAGAGACCCAGTACTTC; CDR3 protein: CASSYSRGTFRETQYF
V gene: TRBV5-1; clone size: once; J gene: TRBJ1-2; D gene: NA; CDR3 DNA: TGCGCCAGCAGCTTTAACTTAGGTAGGACTAACTATGGCTACACCTTC; CDR3 protein: CASSFNLGRTNYGYTF
V gene: TRBV4-2; clone size: NA; J gene: TRBJ1-3; D gene: NA; CDR3 DNA: TGTGCCAGCAGCCCTAATAGAAACACCATATATTTT; CDR3 protein: CASSPNRNTIYF
V gene: TRBV6-5; clone size: NA; J gene: TRBJ2-7; D gene: TRBD2; CDR3 DNA: TGTGCCACAAATAGCGGGACCTCCTACGAGCAGTACTTC; CDR3 protein: CATNSGTSYEQYF
V gene: TRBV9; clone size: NA; J gene: TRBJ1-4; D gene: NA; CDR3 DNA: TGTGCCAGCAGCGTCGGGCCGACGAATGAAAAACTGTTTTTT; CDR3 protein: CASSVGPTNEKLFF
V gene: TRBV28; clone size: NA; J gene: TRBJ2-6; D gene: NA; CDR3 DNA: TGTGCCAGCAGTTTTCATGGAGGTGGCTCTGGGGCCAACGTCCTGACTTTC; CDR3 protein: CASSFHGGGSGANVLTF
V gene: TRBV7-2; clone size: NA; J gene: TRBJ2-3; D gene: TRBD2; CDR3 DNA: TGTGCCAGCAGCTCCGGGGGGGGGACAGATACGCAGTATTTT; CDR3 protein: CASSSGGGTDTQYF
V gene: TRBV7-6; clone size: once; J gene: TRBJ1-5; D gene: NA; CDR3 DNA: TGTGCCAGCAGCTTACAGGGTCGGGGACAGCCCCAGCATTTT; CDR3 protein: CASSLQGRGQPQHF
V gene: TRBV7-3; clone size: NA; J gene: TRBJ1-1; D gene: NA; CDR3 DNA: TGTGCCAGCAGCTTACTGACGAACACTGAAGCTTTCTTT; CDR3 protein: CASSLLTNTEAFF
V gene: TRBV28; clone size: NA; J gene: TRBJ1-2; D gene: NA; CDR3 DNA: TGTGCCAGCAGTGATCCCAACCTCAGGGGCTACACCTTC; CDR3 protein: CASSDPNLRGYTF
V gene: TRBV29-1; clone size: NA; J gene: TRBJ1-2; D gene: NA; CDR3 DNA: TGCAGCGTTAGGACGGGTGGCTACACCTTC; CDR3 protein: CSVRTGGYTF
V gene: TRBV5-1; clone size: NA; J gene: TRBJ2-3; D gene: NA; CDR3 DNA: TGCGCCAGCAGCTTGATCGACAGGTCCACAGATACGCAGTATTTT; CDR3 protein: CASSLIDRSTDTQYF
V gene: TRBV5-1; clone size: NA; J gene: TRBJ2-7; D gene: NA; CDR3 DNA: TGCGCCAGCAGCTTGGGGGCGGGATGGTCCTACGAGCAGTACTTC; CDR3 protein: CASSLGAGWSYEQYF
V gene: TRBV4-2; clone size: NA; J gene: TRBJ2-2; D gene: TRBD2; CDR3 DNA: TGTGCCAGCAGCCGCACCCCAGGGACTAGCTACTCCGGGGACACCGGGGAGCTGTTTTTT; CDR3 protein: CASSRTPGTSYSGDTGELFF
V gene: TRBV30; clone size: NA; J gene: TRBJ2-7; D gene: TRBD2; CDR3 DNA: TGTGCCTGGAGCTGGGGGGGGAGCAAGTACTTC; CDR3 protein: CAWSWGGSKYF
V gene: TRBV10-3; clone size: NA; J gene: TRBJ2-7; D gene: TRBD1; CDR3 DNA: TGTGCCATTGGGACAGGGGGCAACGAGCAGTACTTC; CDR3 protein: CAIGTGGNEQYF
V gene: TRBV7-7; clone size: NA; J gene: TRBJ2-3; D gene: TRBD2; CDR3 DNA: TGTGCCAGCAGCTTATTCTGCCCCTTACTAGCGGGAGAAGGGGAAGATACGCAGTATTTT; CDR3 protein: CASSLFCPLLAGEGEDTQYF
V gene: TRBV30; clone size: NA; J gene: TRBJ2-7; D gene: TRBD2; CDR3 DNA: TGTGCCTGGAGTGTGGGGGGGTTTGAAGGCGGGCAGTACTTC; CDR3 protein: CAWSVGGFEGGQYF
V gene: TRBV18; clone size: NA; J gene: TRBJ2-7; D gene: TRBD1; CDR3 DNA: TGTGCCAGCTCAACCAATACCGGACAGGGCTACGAGCAGTACTTC; CDR3 protein: CASSTNTGQGYEQYF
V gene: TRBV9; clone size: NA; J gene: TRBJ2-3; D gene: TRBD2; CDR3 DNA: TGTGCCAGCAGCCCGACTAGCGGTAGCACAGATACGCAGTATTTT; CDR3 protein: CASSPTSGSTDTQYF
V gene: TRBV5-1; clone size: NA; J gene: TRBJ2-2; D gene: NA; CDR3 DNA: TGCGCCAGCAGCTTGGGGCAGAACACCGGGGAGCTGTTTTTT; CDR3 protein: CASSLGQNTGELFF
V gene: TRBV5-1; clone size: NA; J gene: TRBJ2-1; D gene: NA; CDR3 DNA: TGCGCCAGCAGCTCGGAATCTTGGAGGGGGTCCACCAATGAGCAGTTCTTC; CDR3 protein: CASSSESWRGSTNEQFF
V gene: TRBV6-5; clone size: NA; J gene: TRBJ2-7; D gene: TRBD1; CDR3 DNA: TGTGCCAGCAGTTATTGGCAGGGGGCCTACGAGCAGTACTTC; CDR3 protein: CASSYWQGAYEQYF
V gene: TRBV30; clone size: few; J gene: TRBJ2-2; D gene: NA; CDR3 DNA: TGTGCCTGGAGCGACACCGGGGAGCTGTTTTTT; CDR3 protein: CAWSDTGELFF
V gene: TRBV6-6; clone size: NA; J gene: TRBJ2-5; D gene: TRBD2; CDR3 DNA: TGTGCCAGCACTTTCGGACTAGGTCCGAGGGAGACCCAGTACTTC; CDR3 protein: CASTFGLGPRETQYF
V gene: TRBV18; clone size: NA; J gene: TRBJ2-5; D gene: NA; CDR3 DNA: TGTGCCAGCTCACCGACGATCGTAAGGTACCAAGAGACCCAGTACTTC; CDR3 protein: CASSPTIVRYQETQYF
V gene: TRBV12-5; clone size: NA; J gene: TRBJ1-3; D gene: NA; CDR3 DNA: TGTGCTAGTGGTTTGTTCCTGGATAGAAGAACTGGAAACACCATATATTTT; CDR3 protein: CASGLFLDRRTGNTIYF
V gene: TRBV7-9; clone size: NA; J gene: TRBJ1-6; D gene: NA; CDR3 DNA: TGTGCCAGCAGCCGACCTGGGGGAGGGCATTCACCCCTCCACTTT; CDR3 protein: CASSRPGGGHSPLHF
V gene: TRBV7-3; clone size: NA; J gene: TRBJ1-1; D gene: TRBD1; CDR3 DNA: TGTGCCAGCAGCTTAACGGGACAGCTTACTGAAGCTTTCTTT; CDR3 protein: CASSLTGQLTEAFF
V gene: TRBV2; clone size: NA; J gene: TRBJ2-1; D gene: NA; CDR3 DNA: TGTGCCAGCAGCTTCCATCATGAGCAGTTCTTC; CDR3 protein: CASSFHHEQFF
V gene: TRBV10-3; clone size: NA; J gene: TRBJ2-5; D gene: NA; CDR3 DNA: TGTGCCATCAGTGAGTTTTTTTCGGCAGGGACCCAAATGGAGACCCAGTACTTC; CDR3 protein: CAISEFFSAGTQMETQYF
V gene: TRBV30; clone size: NA; J gene: TRBJ2-3; D gene: NA; CDR3 DNA: TGTGCCTGGAGTAGCCCTAGCAATACGCAGTATTTT; CDR3 protein: CAWSSPSNTQYF
V gene: TRBV5-1; clone size: once; J gene: TRBJ2-2; D gene: TRBD2; CDR3 DNA: TGCGCCAGCAGCGGAACGGGGACTAGCGGTATCACCGGGGAGCTGTTTTTT; CDR3 protein: CASSGTGTSGITGELFF
V gene: TRBV28; clone size: few; J gene: TRBJ1-5; D gene: NA; CDR3 DNA: TGTGCCAGCAGTTGGGGCGGTCAGCCCCAGCATTTT; CDR3 protein: CASSWGGQPQHF
V gene: TRBV27; clone size: once; J gene: TRBJ1-2; D gene: TRBD1; CDR3 DNA: TGTGCCAGCAGCATCAGGGACAGGGGGCGGCGGGTCTATGGCTACACCTTC; CDR3 protein: CASSIRDRGRRVYGYTF
V gene: TRBV7-2; clone size: NA; J gene: TRBJ2-3; D gene: NA; CDR3 DNA: TGTGCCAGCAGCTTACTAGGGCGGGTCAGCACAGATACGCAGTATTTT; CDR3 protein: CASSLLGRVSTDTQYF
V gene: TRBV30; clone size: NA; J gene: TRBJ2-1; D gene: TRBD2; CDR3 DNA: TGTGCCTGGAGTGTACTCGGGACTAGCGCCACATACAATGAGCAGTTCTTC; CDR3 protein: CAWSVLGTSATYNEQFF
V gene: TRBV28; clone size: few; J gene: TRBJ1-5; D gene: NA; CDR3 DNA: TGTGCCAGCAGTCCCCCGGCGGGGGCAGGTCAGCCCCAGCATTTT; CDR3 protein: CASSPPAGAGQPQHF
V gene: TRBV11-3; clone size: NA; J gene: TRBJ2-7; D gene: TRBD1; CDR3 DNA: TGTGCCAGCAGCTTAGGTGTGGGGGACAGGATCTACGAGCAGTACTTC; CDR3 protein: CASSLGVGDRIYEQYF